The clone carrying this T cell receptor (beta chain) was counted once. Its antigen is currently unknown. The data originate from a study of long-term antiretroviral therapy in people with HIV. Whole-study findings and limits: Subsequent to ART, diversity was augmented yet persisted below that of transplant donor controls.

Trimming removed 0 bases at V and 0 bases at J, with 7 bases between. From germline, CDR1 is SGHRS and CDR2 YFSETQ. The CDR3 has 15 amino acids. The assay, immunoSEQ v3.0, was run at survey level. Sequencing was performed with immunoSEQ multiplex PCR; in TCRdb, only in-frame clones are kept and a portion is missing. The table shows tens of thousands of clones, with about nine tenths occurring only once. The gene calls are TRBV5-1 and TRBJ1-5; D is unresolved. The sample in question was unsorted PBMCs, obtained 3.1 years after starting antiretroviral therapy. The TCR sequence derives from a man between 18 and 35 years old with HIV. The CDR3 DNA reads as TGCGCCAGCAGCTTGGATGTAAATAGCAATCAGCCCCAGCATTTT. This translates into CASSLDVNSNQPQHF.